These 6 T cell receptor beta chains were all obtained from the same sample, sequenced in a study of CD8+ T cells in alopecia areata. cDNA prepared by RNA extraction and subsequent reverse transcription served as the template for sequencing. Clones were sequenced by immunoSEQ multiplex PCR, and TCRdb holds only the in-frame ones, with some missing. The repertoire has some 82,000 clones, about 53% of them found once; the top ten carry around 5%. Sequences were obtained from NKG2D-high CD8+ T cells sorted from blood. The origin of the receptors is a human donor with alopecia areata.

As to this clone: The sample holds other DNA sequences that translate to the same CDR3. This chain connects TRBV29-1 to TRBJ2-1; the D gene is possibly TRBD1 (6 bases). The CDR3 spans 11 residues. Germline-derived CDR1 and CDR2 are SQVTM and ANQGSEA. V dropped 6 bases and J dropped 7 bases, with 10 bases sitting between them. The chain's CDR3 is CSVPRGNEQFF. DNA for the CDR3: TGCAGCGTCCCCAGGGGAAATGAGCAGTTCTTC.

This chain joins TRBV27 and TRBJ2-1; 8 bases agree with TRBD2. The V and J ends lost 5 bases and 3 bases, in that order; junction bases with no gene match: 0. The CDR3 consists of 13 residues. Germline V gene data show CDR1 as MNHEY and CDR2 as SMNVEV (reference sequence). The CDR3 nucleotides read TGTGCCAGCAGTCGGGGGGGCTACAATGAGCAGTTCTTC. It is translated as CASSRGGYNEQFF.

The gene calls are TRBV27 and TRBJ2-1; maybe TRBD1 (6 bases). The V end was cut by 3 bases, the J end by 7 bases, with 16 bases between. Germline CDR1 reads MNHEY; CDR2 reads SMNVEV (reference sequence). This CDR3 spans 15 amino acids. Here the CDR3 reads CASSLEPGAQNEQFF. The CDR3 DNA follows: TGTGCCAGCAGTTTGGAGCCAGGGGCGCAGAATGAGCAGTTCTTC.

This clone is a singleton in its sample. The chain employs TRBV14 and TRBJ2-5; D is possibly TRBD2 (5 bases). CDR1 SGHDN and CDR2 FVKESK come from the germline V gene. The CDR3 extends over 16 amino acids. Trimming cost V 2 bases and J 2 bases, with 15 bases left between them. Here the CDR3 reads CASSQFAAEIQETQYF. The CDR3 DNA reads TGTGCCAGCAGCCAATTTGCAGCGGAGATACAAGAGACCCAGTACTTC.

The chain joins TRBV29-1 to TRBJ2-2; 12 bases are a match to TRBD2. With V trimmed by 5 bases and J by 7 bases, 5 bases remained unmatched. Germline assignment: CDR1 SQVTM and CDR2 ANQGSEA. The CDR3 length is 14 residues. The CDR3 loop reads CSVPTSGSVGELFF. CDR3 in DNA: TGCAGCGTTCCGACTAGCGGGAGTGTCGGGGAGCTGTTTTTT.

The V call is TRBV4-3, the J call TRBJ2-1; 8 bases line up with TRBD2. Germline assignment: CDR1 LGHNA and CDR2 YSLEER. CDR3 length: 13 residues. The CDR3 DNA reads as TGCGCGAACGGGAGGGTCGGGAACAATGAGCAGTTCTTC. Its translation is CANGRVGNNEQFF.